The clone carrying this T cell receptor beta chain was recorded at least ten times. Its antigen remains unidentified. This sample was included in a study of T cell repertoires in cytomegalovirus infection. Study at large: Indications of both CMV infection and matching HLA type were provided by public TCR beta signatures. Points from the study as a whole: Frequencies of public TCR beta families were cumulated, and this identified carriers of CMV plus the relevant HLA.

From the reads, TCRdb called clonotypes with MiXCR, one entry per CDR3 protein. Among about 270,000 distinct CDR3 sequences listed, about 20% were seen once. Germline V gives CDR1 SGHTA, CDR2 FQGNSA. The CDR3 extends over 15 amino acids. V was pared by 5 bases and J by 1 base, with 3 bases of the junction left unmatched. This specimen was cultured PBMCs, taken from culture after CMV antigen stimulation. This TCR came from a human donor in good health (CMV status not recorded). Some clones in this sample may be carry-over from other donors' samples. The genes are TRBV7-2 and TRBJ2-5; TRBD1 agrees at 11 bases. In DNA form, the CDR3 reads TGTGCCAGCAGCACGGGACAGGGGGGCCAAGAGACCCAGTACTTC. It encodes CASSTGQGGQETQYF.